This entry describes one T cell receptor beta chain. What it binds is not known. These data come from a study of T cells in narcolepsy. Study summary: Healthy controls were enrolled alongside patients with narcolepsy type 1 or type 2. General study points: Comparing one patient's CSF and blood CD4+ clonotypes highlighted HCRT- and TRIB2-specific autoreactive clonotypes. Blood of same and different patients, but not healthy controls, reportedly held recurring autoreactive clonotypes.

The CDR3 is 12 amino acids. The germline CDR1 and CDR2 sequences are MNHNS and SASEGT. With 6 bases removed from V and 6 bases from J, the gap between germline ends came to 9 bases. TCRdb's copy holds only in-frame clones and misses some; the assay was immunoSEQ multiplex PCR. The sample records some 25,000 clones, about 82% being singletons. The sequencing input was memory (CD45RA-) CD4+ T cells from blood. The sequence came from a human donor in good health. The gene calls are TRBV6-1 and TRBJ1-5, with D uncertain. The CDR3 protein is CASSPRGQPQHF. The CDR3 nucleotides read TGTGCCAGCAGCCCCCGGGGTCAGCCCCAGCATTTT.